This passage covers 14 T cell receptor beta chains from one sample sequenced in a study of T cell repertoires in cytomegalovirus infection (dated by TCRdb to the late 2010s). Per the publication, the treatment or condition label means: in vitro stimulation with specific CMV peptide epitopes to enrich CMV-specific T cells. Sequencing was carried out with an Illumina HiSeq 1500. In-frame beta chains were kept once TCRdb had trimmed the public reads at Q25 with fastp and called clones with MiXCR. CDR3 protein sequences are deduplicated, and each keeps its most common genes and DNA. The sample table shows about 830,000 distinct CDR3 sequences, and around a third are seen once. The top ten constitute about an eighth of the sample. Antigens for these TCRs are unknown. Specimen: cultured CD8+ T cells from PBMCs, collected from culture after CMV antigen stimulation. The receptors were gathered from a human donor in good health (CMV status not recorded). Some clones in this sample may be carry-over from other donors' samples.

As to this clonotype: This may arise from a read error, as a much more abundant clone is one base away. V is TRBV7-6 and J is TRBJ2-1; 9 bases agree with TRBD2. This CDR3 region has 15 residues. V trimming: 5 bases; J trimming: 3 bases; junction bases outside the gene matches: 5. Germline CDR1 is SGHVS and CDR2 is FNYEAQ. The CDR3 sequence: CASSLQREDYNEQFF. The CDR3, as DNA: TGTGCCAGCAGCCTCCAGCGGGAGGACTACAATGAGCAGTTCTTC.

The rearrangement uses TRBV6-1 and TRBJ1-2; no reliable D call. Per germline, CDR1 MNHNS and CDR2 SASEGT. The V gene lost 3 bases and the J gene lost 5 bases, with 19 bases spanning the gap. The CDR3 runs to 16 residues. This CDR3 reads CASSERGQAFVYGYTF. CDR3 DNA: TGTGCCAGCAGTGAGAGAGGGCAGGCGTTCGTTTATGGCTACACCTTC.

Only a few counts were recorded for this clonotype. Written as DNA, the CDR3 is TGTGCCAGCAGCGGGGGGCAGGGGGTGGACAATGAGCAGTTCTTC. It is translated as CASSGGQGVDNEQFF. The genes are TRBV9 and TRBJ2-1, with 7 positions matching TRBD1. J gave up 5 bases and V 3 bases, and 8 bases lay outside the gene matches. Germline V gene data show CDR1 as SGDLS and CDR2 as YYNGEE. The CDR3 spans 15 residues. The full variable domain, with the rest looked up from reference TRBV9 and TRBJ2-1, is DSGVTQTPKHLITATGQRVTLRCSPRSGDLSVYWYQQSLDQGLQFLIQYYNGEERAKGNILERFSAQQFPDLHSELNLSSLELGDSALYFCASSGGQGVDNEQFFGPGTRLTVL.

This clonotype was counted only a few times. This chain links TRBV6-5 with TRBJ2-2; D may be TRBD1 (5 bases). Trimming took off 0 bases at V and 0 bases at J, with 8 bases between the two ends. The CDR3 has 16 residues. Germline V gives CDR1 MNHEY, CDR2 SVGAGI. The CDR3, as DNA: TGTGCCAGCAGTTACTCGGGCAGGGCGAACACCGGGGAGCTGTTTTTT. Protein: CASSYSGRANTGELFF.

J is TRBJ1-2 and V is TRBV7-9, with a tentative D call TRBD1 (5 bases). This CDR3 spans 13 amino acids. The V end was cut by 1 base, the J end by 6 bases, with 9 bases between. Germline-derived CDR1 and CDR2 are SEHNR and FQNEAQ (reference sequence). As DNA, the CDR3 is TGTGCCAGCAGCTTAGAAGGGACGGATGGCTACACCTTC. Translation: CASSLEGTDGYTF.

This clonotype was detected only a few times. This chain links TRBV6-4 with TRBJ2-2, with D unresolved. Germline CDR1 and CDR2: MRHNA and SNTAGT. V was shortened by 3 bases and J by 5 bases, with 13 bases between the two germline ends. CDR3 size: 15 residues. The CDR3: CASSETDPGTGELFF. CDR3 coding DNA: TGTGCCAGCAGTGAAACCGACCCTGGGACCGGGGAGCTGTTTTTT.

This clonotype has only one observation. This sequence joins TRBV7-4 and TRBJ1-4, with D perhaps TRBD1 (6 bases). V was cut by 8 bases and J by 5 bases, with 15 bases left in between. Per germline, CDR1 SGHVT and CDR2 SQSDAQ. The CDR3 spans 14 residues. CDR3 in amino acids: CASVSQGKNEKLFF. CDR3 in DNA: TGTGCCAGCGTCAGCCAGGGGAAGAATGAAAAACTGTTTTTT. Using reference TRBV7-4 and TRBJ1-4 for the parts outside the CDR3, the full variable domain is GAGVSQSPRYKVAKRGRDVALRCDSISGHVTLYWYRQTLGQGSEVLTYSQSDAQRDKSGRPSGRFSAERPERSVSTLKIQRTEQGDSAVYLCASVSQGKNEKLFFGSGTQLSVL.

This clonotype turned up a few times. In nucleotides, the CDR3 is TGTGCCAGCAGCCCCGGCCAATACTCCTACAATGAGCAGTTCTTC. Its translation is CASSPGQYSYNEQFF. The chain couples TRBV6-6 to TRBJ2-1; D unresolved. The germline V gene has CDR1 MNHNY and CDR2 SVGAGI (reference sequence). The CDR3 contains 15 residues. The V end was cut by 6 bases, the J end by 0 bases, with 12 bases between.

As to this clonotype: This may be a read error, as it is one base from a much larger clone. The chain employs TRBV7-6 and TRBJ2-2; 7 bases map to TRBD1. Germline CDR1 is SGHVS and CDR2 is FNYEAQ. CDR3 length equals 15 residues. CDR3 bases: TGTGCCAACAGCCAACGGACAGGGAACACCGGGGAGCTGTTTTTT. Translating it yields CANSQRTGNTGELFF.

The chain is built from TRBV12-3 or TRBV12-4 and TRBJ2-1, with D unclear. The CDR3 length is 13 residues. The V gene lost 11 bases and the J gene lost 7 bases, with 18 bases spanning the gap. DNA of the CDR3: TGTGCCTGCTTAGAAGGGAATAGGAATGAGCAGTTCTTC. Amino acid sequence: CACLEGNRNEQFF.

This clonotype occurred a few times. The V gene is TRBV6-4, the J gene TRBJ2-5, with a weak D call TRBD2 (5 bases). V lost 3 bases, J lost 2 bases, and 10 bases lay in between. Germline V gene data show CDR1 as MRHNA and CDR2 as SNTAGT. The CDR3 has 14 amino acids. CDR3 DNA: TGTGCCAGCAGTGAGTTTGGCGGGCAAGAGACCCAGTACTTC. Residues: CASSEFGGQETQYF.

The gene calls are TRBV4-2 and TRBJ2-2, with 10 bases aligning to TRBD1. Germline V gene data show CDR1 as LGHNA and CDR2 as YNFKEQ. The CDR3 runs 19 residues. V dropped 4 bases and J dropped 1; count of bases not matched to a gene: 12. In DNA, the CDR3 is TGTGCCAGCAGCCCTCTGACAGGGGGCGTCGGGAGGAACACCGGGGAGCTGTTTTTT. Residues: CASSPLTGGVGRNTGELFF.

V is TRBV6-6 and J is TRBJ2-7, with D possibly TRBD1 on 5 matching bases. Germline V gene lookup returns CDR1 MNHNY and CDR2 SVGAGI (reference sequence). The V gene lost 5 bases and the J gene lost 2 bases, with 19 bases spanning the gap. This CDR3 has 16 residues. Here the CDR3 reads CASSTHTSDRPYEQYV. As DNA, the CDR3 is TGTGCCAGCAGTACCCACACCTCCGACAGACCCTACGAGCAGTACGTC.

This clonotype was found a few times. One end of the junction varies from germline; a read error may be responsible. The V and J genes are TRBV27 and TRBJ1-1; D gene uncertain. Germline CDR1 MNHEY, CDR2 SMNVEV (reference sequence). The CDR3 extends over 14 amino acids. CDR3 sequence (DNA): TGTGCCAGCAGTCTATCAACGGGTGACACTGAAGCTTTCTTT. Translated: CASSLSTGDTEAFF.